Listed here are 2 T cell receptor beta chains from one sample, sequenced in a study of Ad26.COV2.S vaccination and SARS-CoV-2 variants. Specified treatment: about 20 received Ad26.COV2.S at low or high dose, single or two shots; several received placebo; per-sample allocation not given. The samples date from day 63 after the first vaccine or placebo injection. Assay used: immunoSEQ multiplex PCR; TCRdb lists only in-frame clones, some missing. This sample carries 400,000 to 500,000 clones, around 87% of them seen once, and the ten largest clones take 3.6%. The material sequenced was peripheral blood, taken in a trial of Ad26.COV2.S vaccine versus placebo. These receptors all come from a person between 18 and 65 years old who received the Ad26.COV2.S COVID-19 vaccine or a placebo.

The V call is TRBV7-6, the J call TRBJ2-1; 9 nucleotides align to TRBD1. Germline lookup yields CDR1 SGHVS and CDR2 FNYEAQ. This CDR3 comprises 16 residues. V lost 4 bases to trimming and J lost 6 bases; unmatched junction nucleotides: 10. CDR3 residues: CASSSPRDRDGNEQFF. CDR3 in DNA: TGTGCCAGCAGCTCCCCCCGGGACAGGGATGGCAATGAGCAGTTCTTC.

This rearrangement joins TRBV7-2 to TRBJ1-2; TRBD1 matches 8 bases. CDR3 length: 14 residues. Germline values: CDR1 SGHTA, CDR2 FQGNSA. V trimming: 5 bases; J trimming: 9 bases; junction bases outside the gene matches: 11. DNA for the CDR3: TGTGCCAGCAGCCTCCGGGACAGGCCTCTGAGCTACACCTTC. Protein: CASSLRDRPLSYTF.